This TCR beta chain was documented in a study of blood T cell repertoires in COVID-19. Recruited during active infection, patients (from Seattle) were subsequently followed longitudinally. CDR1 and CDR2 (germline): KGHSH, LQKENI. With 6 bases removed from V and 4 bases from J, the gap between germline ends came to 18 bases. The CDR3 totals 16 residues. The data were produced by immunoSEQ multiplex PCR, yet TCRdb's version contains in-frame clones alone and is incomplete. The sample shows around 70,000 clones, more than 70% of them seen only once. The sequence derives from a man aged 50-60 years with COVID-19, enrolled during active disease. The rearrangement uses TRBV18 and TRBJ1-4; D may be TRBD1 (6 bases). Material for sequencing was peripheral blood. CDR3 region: CASSSGQIEVNEKLFF. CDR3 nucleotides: TGTGCCAGCTCGTCCGGACAGATAGAAGTTAATGAAAAACTGTTTTTT.